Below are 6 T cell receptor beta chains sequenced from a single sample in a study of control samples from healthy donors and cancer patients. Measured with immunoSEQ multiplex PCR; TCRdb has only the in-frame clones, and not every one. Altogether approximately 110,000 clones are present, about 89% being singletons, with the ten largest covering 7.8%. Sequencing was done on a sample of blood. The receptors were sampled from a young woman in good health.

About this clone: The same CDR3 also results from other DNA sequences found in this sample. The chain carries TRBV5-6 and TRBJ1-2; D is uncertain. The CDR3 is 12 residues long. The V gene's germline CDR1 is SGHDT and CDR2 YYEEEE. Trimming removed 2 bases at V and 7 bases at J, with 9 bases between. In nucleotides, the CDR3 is TGTGCCAGCAGCTTCGGGCTAAGTGGCTACACCTTC. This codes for CASSFGLSGYTF.

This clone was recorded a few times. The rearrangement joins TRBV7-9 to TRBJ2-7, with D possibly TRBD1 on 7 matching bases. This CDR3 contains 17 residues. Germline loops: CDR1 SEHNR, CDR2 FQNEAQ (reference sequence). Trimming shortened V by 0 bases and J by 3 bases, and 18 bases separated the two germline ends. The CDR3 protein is CASSLAASRDSVYEQYF. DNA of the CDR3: TGTGCCAGCAGCTTAGCGGCGTCGCGGGACAGTGTCTACGAGCAGTACTTC.

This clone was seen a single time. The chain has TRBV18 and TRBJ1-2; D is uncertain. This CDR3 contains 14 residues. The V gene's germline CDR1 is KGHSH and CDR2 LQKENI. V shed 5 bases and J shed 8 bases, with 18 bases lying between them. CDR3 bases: TGTGCCAGCTCATTTCCCGGGTCTATGGGAGGCTACACCTTC. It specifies CASSFPGSMGGYTF.

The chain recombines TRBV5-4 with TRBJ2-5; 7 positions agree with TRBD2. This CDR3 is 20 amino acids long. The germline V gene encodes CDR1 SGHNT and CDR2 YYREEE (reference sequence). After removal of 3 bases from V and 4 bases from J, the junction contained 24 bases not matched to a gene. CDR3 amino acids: CASSYKLAGVAGPRGETQYF. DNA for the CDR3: TGTGCCAGCAGCTATAAGTTGGCTGGGGTAGCGGGTCCCCGGGGAGAGACCCAGTACTTC.

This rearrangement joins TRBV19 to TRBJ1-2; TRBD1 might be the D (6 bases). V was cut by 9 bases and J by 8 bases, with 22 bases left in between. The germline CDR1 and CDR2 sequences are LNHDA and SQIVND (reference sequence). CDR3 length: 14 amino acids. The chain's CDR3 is CASRQASSIFGYTF. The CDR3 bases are TGTGCCAGCCGACAGGCGTCCTCGATCTTCGGCTACACCTTC.

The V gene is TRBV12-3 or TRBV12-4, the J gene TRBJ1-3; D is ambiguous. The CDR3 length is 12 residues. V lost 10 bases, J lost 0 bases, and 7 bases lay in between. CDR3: CATKNSGNTIYF. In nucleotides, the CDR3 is TGTGCCACAAAAAACTCTGGAAACACCATATATTTT.